This TCR beta chain was retrieved from a study of radiation and T cells in renal cell carcinoma. Findings and caveats of the study: Pretreatment tumor biopsies were lacking, so baseline clonotypes are unknown.

With respect to this clone: What it binds is unknown.

CDR1 is PRHDT, CDR2 FYEKMQ, per germline (reference sequence). V lost 5 bases and J 11 bases, leaving 15 bases between the germline ends. The length of the CDR3 is 12 residues. Libraries were prepared by immunoSEQ multiplex PCR; TCRdb keeps only in-frame clonotypes and omits some of them. The profile shows 150,000 to 200,000 clones, approximately 90% of them singletons. Stated time point: blood 4 weeks post-SBRT, at nephrectomy. Treatment specified: 15 Gy SBRT to primary tumor, nephrectomy 4 weeks later. This receptor was obtained from a woman in her forties or fifties with renal cell carcinoma. The source was blood, collected from a patient whose treatment included radiotherapy and nephrectomy. The chain recombines TRBV13 with TRBJ1-1; D gene ambiguous. The CDR3, as DNA: TGTGCCAGCAGCCGCGAATCCCTCACTGCTTTCTTT. Protein product: CASSRESLTAFF. The full variable domain, with the rest looked up from reference TRBV13 and TRBJ1-1, is AAGVIQSPRHLIKEKRETATLKCYPIPRHDTVYWYQQGPGQDPQFLISFYEKMQSDKGSIPDRFSAQQFSDYHSELNMSSLELGDSALYFCASSRESLTAFFGQGTRLTVV.